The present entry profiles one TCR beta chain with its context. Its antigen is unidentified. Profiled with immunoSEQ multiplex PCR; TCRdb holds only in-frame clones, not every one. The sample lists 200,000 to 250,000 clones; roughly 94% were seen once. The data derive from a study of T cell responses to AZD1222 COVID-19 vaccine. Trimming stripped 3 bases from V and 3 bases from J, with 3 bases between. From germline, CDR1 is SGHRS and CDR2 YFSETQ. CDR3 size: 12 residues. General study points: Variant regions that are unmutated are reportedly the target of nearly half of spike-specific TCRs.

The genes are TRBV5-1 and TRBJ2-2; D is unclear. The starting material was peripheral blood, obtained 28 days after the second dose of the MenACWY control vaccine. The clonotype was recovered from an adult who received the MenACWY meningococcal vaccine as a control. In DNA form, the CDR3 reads TGCGCCAGCAGCTATGACACCGGGGAGCTGTTTTTT. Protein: CASSYDTGELFF.